The 17 T cell receptor beta chains below were found in one sample sequenced in a study of cytomegalovirus exposure and HLA in healthy donors. Vbeta (60) and Jbeta (13) primers were used in the PCR. Method: immunoSEQ multiplex PCR; TCRdb's copy keeps in-frame clones and lacks some. The repertoire holds approximately 99,000 clones, 65% to 85% seen once, with approximately 5.4% in the top ten. The sample was PBMCs. The source is a man in his forties in good health and CMV-seropositive.

This clone was observed a handful of times. The J gene is TRBJ2-1, the V gene TRBV21-1; the listed D gene, TRBD2, was not tested against the DNA. TRBV21-1 is a pseudogene locus. This CDR3 contains 18 residues. CDR3 in amino acids: CASSKGFSRGASYNEQFF. CDR3 coding DNA: TGTGCCAGCAGCAAAGGATTCTCGCGGGGGGCCTCCTACAATGAGCAGTTCTTC.

The genes are TRBV11-2 and TRBJ1-4, with 9 bases lining up with TRBD1. V gave up 6 bases and J gave up 7 bases; unmatched junction bases: 6. The CDR3 contains 14 residues. Per germline, CDR1 SGHAT and CDR2 FQNNGV. CDR3 loop: CASRNTGGSEKLFF. CDR3 DNA sequence: TGTGCCAGCAGAAATACAGGGGGCTCTGAAAAACTGTTTTTT.

In its sample, this clone was seen once. The chain joins TRBV5-6 to TRBJ2-1; no reliable D call. The CDR3 is 14 residues long. The germline V gene has CDR1 SGHDT and CDR2 YYEEEE. Between the trimmed V and J ends, which lost 0 bases and 7 bases, there was a span of 11 bases. The CDR3 protein is CASSLGSSWNEQFF. The CDR3 DNA sequence: TGTGCCAGCAGCTTGGGGTCGAGTTGGAATGAGCAGTTCTTC.

This clone was seen once. The chain carries TRBV5-1 and TRBJ2-5, with 9 bases matching TRBD1. The J call may not be correct, given that the DNA end is closer to TRBJ2-7. The V gene's germline CDR1 is SGHRS and CDR2 YFSETQ. The CDR3 runs to 16 residues. CDR3 coding DNA: TGCGCCAGCAGCTTGGGCCCGGGACAGGGCAACTACGAGCAGTACTTC. Amino acids: CASSLGPGQGNYEQYF.

The gene calls are TRBV5-1 and TRBJ1-1; D not resolved. The V gene's germline CDR1 is SGHRS and CDR2 YFSETQ. Trimming removed 2 bases at V and 0 bases at J, with 5 bases between. CDR3 length: 13 residues. CDR3 region: CASSLSMNTEAFF. The CDR3 bases are TGCGCCAGCAGCTTATCCATGAACACTGAAGCTTTCTTT.

The CDR3 reads CASSGTGPLGAFF. The CDR3 DNA follows: TGTGCCAGCAGCGGAACAGGGCCCTTGGGGGCTTTCTTT. V and J are TRBV5-5 and TRBJ1-1, with D tentatively TRBD1 (6 bases). The CDR3 length is 13 residues. V gave up 4 bases and J gave up 11 bases, with 18 bases separating them. Germline V lookup: CDR1 SGHKS, CDR2 YYEKEE (reference sequence).

The chain has TRBV27 and TRBJ1-2; maybe TRBD1 (6 bases). The CDR3 spans 13 residues. Trimming cost V 6 bases and J 8 bases, with 16 bases left between them. CDR1 is MNHEY and CDR2 is SMNVEV in the germline V gene (reference sequence). This chain's CDR3 is CASRETGFGGYTF. Here the CDR3 DNA reads TGTGCCAGCAGGGAAACAGGGTTCGGGGGCTACACCTTC.

The chain carries TRBV6-6 and TRBJ2-1; maybe TRBD1 (6 bases). In germline, CDR1 is MNHNY, CDR2 SVGAGI (reference sequence). This CDR3 is built from 16 residues. Trimming took 6 bases from V and 0 from J, leaving 15 bases between them. The CDR3 sequence is CASRPRQVSSYNEQFF. In DNA form, the CDR3 reads TGTGCCAGCAGACCCCGACAGGTCAGCTCCTACAATGAGCAGTTCTTC.

This clone was seen a single time. V and J are TRBV2 and TRBJ1-1; D perhaps matches TRBD1 (5 bases). In germline, CDR1 is SNHLY, CDR2 FYNNEI. The CDR3 runs to 11 residues. V was trimmed by 2 bases and J by 11 bases, leaving 9 bases between them. CDR3 DNA sequence: TGTGCCAGCAGTGAACTCAGGGTGGCTTTCTTT. This encodes CASSELRVAFF.

The chain combines TRBV7-6 with TRBJ1-5; 7 nucleotides agree with TRBD1. This CDR3 region has 18 residues. Unmatched junction bases numbered 13, after V lost 5 bases and J lost 0 bases. In germline, CDR1 is SGHVS, CDR2 FNYEAQ. The CDR3 nucleotides are TGTGCCAGCAGCGCGCTCGTTACACAGGGGAGTAGCAATCAGCCCCAGCATTTT. Translation gives CASSALVTQGSSNQPQHF. Variable domain in full (rest from reference TRBV7-6 and TRBJ1-5): GAGVSQSPRYKVTKRGQDVALRCDPISGHVSLYWYRQALGQGPEFLTYFNYEAQQDKSGLPNDRFSAERPEGSISTLTIQRTEQRDSAMYRCASSALVTQGSSNQPQHFGDGTRLSIL.

This sequence joins TRBV2 and TRBJ1-1, with 8 bases matching TRBD1. Trimming took 10 bases from V and 4 from J; bases not matched to a gene: 8. The germline V gene has CDR1 SNHLY and CDR2 FYNNEI. The CDR3 is made up of 13 amino acids. This CDR3 reads CATRDRMVTEAFF. CDR3 in DNA: TGTGCCACAAGGGACAGGATGGTCACTGAAGCTTTCTTT.

V and J are TRBV4-2 and TRBJ1-2, with 7 bases identical to TRBD1. CDR1 is LGHNA, CDR2 YNFKEQ, per germline. The CDR3 has 16 residues. Losses at the gene ends were 3 bases for V and 1 base for J; bases not matched to a gene: 8. CDR3: CASSHSPGQINYGYTF. The CDR3 region has the DNA TGTGCCAGCAGCCACTCCCCGGGACAGATTAACTATGGCTACACCTTC.

The gene calls are TRBV11-2 and TRBJ2-7, with 7 bases lining up with TRBD1. In germline, CDR1 is SGHAT, CDR2 FQNNGV. V was clipped by 5 bases and J by 2 bases; unmatched bases: 6. This CDR3 spans 14 amino acids. CDR3 amino acids: CASSLTGAPYEQYF. CDR3 sequence (DNA): TGTGCCAGCAGCCTTACAGGGGCCCCCTACGAGCAGTACTTC.

The rearrangement joins TRBV9 to TRBJ1-2; possible D gene TRBD1, 6 bases. CDR1 SGDLS and CDR2 YYNGEE come from the germline V gene. The CDR3 sequence is 13 residues long. V gave up 3 bases and J gave up 4 bases, with 10 bases separating them. The CDR3, as DNA: TGTGCCAGCAGCGAAACAGGGACCTATGGCTACACCTTC. This codes for CASSETGTYGYTF.

The table lists this clone with a count of one. The rearrangement joins TRBV4-1 to TRBJ1-5; D gene ambiguous. The length of the CDR3 is 16 residues. The V gene's germline CDR1 is MGHRA and CDR2 YSYEKL. Trimming took off 0 bases at V and 3 bases at J, with 12 bases between the two ends. CDR3: CASSQDFGEYNQPQHF. For the CDR3, the DNA is TGCGCCAGCAGCCAAGATTTCGGGGAGTACAATCAGCCCCAGCATTTT.

V is TRBV5-4 and J is TRBJ2-3; D is perhaps TRBD2 (6 bases). Germline lookup yields CDR1 SGHNT and CDR2 YYREEE (reference sequence). V dropped 0 bases and J dropped 0 bases, with 8 bases sitting between them. This CDR3 is built from 15 residues. The CDR3 DNA is TGTGCCAGCAGCTTGGGCAGCGGGAGCACAGATACGCAGTATTTT. It yields the protein CASSLGSGSTDTQYF.

The gene calls are TRBV28 and TRBJ2-7; D is ambiguous. Trimming pared 3 bases from V and 0 bases from J, leaving 6 bases between. The germline V gene encodes CDR1 MDHEN and CDR2 SYDVKM. The CDR3 sequence is 13 residues long. CDR3 loop: CASSLSRSYEQYF. The CDR3 DNA is TGTGCCAGCAGTTTGTCCCGCTCCTACGAGCAGTACTTC.